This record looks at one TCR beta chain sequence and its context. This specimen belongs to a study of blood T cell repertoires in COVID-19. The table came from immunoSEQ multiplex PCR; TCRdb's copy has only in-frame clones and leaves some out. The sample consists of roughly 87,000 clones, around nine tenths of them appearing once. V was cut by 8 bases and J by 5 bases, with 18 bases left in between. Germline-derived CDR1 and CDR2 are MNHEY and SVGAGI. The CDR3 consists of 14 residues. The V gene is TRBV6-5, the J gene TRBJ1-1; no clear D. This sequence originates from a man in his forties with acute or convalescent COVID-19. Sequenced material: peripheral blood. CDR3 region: CASAPGLSRTEAFF. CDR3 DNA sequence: TGTGCCAGCGCCCCCGGACTCAGCCGGACTGAAGCTTTCTTT.